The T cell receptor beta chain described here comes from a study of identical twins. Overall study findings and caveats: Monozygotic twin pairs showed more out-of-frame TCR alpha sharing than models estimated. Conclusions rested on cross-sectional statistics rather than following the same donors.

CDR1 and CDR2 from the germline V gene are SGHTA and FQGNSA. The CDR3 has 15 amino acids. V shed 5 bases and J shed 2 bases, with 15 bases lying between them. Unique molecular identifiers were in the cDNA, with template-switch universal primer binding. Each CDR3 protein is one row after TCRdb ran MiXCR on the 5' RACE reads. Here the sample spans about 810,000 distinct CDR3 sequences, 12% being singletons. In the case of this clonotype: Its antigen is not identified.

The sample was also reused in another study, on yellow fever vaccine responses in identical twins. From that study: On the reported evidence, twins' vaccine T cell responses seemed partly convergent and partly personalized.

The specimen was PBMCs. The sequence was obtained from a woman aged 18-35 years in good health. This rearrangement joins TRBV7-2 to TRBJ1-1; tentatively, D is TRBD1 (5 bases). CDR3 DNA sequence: TGTGCCAGCAGCGGTACCATGACAGCCAACACTGAAGCTTTCTTT. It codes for CASSGTMTANTEAFF.